A selection of T cell receptor beta chains follows, all from one sample in a study of a mutant IDH1 vaccine in newly diagnosed glioma. Their antigens remain unidentified. The method was immunoSEQ multiplex PCR; TCRdb's version includes in-frame clones alone and lacks a portion of them. The sample lists around 44,000 clones; 65% to 80% were seen once. Sequencing was performed on PBMCs, taken from a glioma patient whose treatment included an IDH1 peptide vaccine. All receptors come from a man aged 35-49 years with glioma. Each CDR3 is given with its conserved first and last residue. The D gene is left open where the match is weak. Some rows mark clone size as missing; the rest say once, few, many or name a class of expanded clone.

TRBV5-5	TRBJ1-4	.	.	TGTGCCAGCAGCTTGAGCGGGACCGATAATGAAAAACTGTTTTTT	CASSLSGTDNEKLFF
TRBV5-1	TRBJ2-5	TRBD2	.	TGCGCCAGCAGCTTGGCCCTAGCGGGGCGTCGGGAGACCCAGTACTTC	CASSLALAGRRETQYF
TRBV18	TRBJ2-3	.	once	TGTGCCAGCTCACCAACTGGGACTAGCACAGATACGCAGTATTTT	CASSPTGTSTDTQYF
TRBV19	TRBJ2-5	.	.	TGTGCCAGTAGTAGGGTGCCAGGGCCAGAGACCCAGTACTTC	CASSRVPGPETQYF
TRBV7-9	TRBJ1-5	.	.	TGTGCCAGCAGCTCCCCCAGTAATAATCAGCCCCAGCATTTT	CASSSPSNNQPQHF
TRBV15	TRBJ1-1	.	.	TGTGCCACCAGCCTCCGGGTCCTGAACACTGAAGCTTTCTTT	CATSLRVLNTEAFF
TRBV5-1	TRBJ2-2	.	once	TGCGCCAGCAGTCGGACATACGCGAACACCGGGGAGCTGTTTTTT	CASSRTYANTGELFF
TRBV29-1	TRBJ1-2	.	.	TGCAGCGTGCCTAGGGGACGAGGCTACACCTTC	CSVPRGRGYTF
TRBV18	TRBJ2-1	TRBD2	.	TGTGCCAGCTCACCCACTCCCCAGGTCCTAGCGGGGGAGGATGAGCAGTTCTTC	CASSPTPQVLAGEDEQFF
TRBV2	TRBJ1-2	.	.	TGTGCCAGCAGTGAAGTAGTAGGGGAGACACGGCACACCTTC	CASSEVVGETRHTF
TRBV29-1	TRBJ2-5	.	.	TGCAGCGTTGACAGGGACTTACAAGAGACCCAGTACTTC	CSVDRDLQETQYF
TRBV19	TRBJ2-1	.	.	TGTGCCAGTAGTAAAGGGGCGGAAAGACTCGGAGAGCAGTTCTTC	CASSKGAERLGEQFF
TRBV5-1	TRBJ2-4	.	.	TGCGCCAGCAGCTTGTCACCTACCAAAAACATTCAGTACTTC	CASSLSPTKNIQYF
TRBV6-1	TRBJ1-6	.	.	TGTGCCAGCAGTGAAGAAAGGGTGGTTTTTAATTCACCCCTCCACTTT	CASSEERVVFNSPLHF
TRBV5-8	TRBJ2-5	.	once	TGTGCCAGCAGCAGTCCTCAGGGGCTGGAGACCCAGTACTTC	CASSSPQGLETQYF
TRBV6-5	TRBJ1-5	.	.	TGTGCCAGCAGTTACGGGTCAGTTAATCAGCCCCAGCATTTT	CASSYGSVNQPQHF
TRBV14	TRBJ1-1	.	.	TGTGCCAGCAGCCGGTACGGCACTGAAGCTTTCTTT	CASSRYGTEAFF
TRBV4-2	TRBJ2-1	TRBD2	few	TGTGCCAGCAGCCAACCGGGACTAGCGAAATATGAGCAGTTCTTC	CASSQPGLAKYEQFF
TRBV2	TRBJ1-1	TRBD1	.	TGTGCCAGCAGGGGGACAGTGGAGGGCACTGAAGCTTTCTTT	CASRGTVEGTEAFF
TRBV6-6	TRBJ2-5	.	few	TGTGCCAGCAGCTCTCTGGGGGGGCAGGAGACCCAGTACTTC	CASSSLGGQETQYF
TRBV6-5	TRBJ1-1	.	.	TGTGCCAGCAGTTACGACGCTCTGACCCTCACTGAAGCTTTCTTT	CASSYDALTLTEAFF
TRBV6-1	TRBJ1-2	.	.	TGTGCCAGCATCCGGGGGGCGAACTATGGCTACACCTTC	CASIRGANYGYTF
TRBV27	TRBJ1-6	.	.	TGTGCCAGCAGTTCCACGGGGAGGTTTAATTCACCCCTCCACTTT	CASSSTGRFNSPLHF
TRBV7-6	TRBJ1-1	.	.	TGTGCCAGCAGCTTACAGTCGAACACTGAAGCTTTCTTT	CASSLQSNTEAFF
TRBV5-6	TRBJ2-5	TRBD1	.	TGTGCCAGCAGCCCGGGGACAGGGCCGAAGACCCAGTACTTC	CASSPGTGPKTQYF
TRBV6-5	TRBJ2-3	.	.	TGTGCCAGCAGACCTGCTAGGGGGGACACAGATACGCAGTATTTT	CASRPARGDTDTQYF
TRBV2	TRBJ2-7	.	.	TGTGCCAGCAGTTCCGGTCGCTCCTACGAGCAGTACTTC	CASSSGRSYEQYF
TRBV18	TRBJ1-1	.	once	TGTGCCAGCTCACCGGGAGGGAGGCCGAACACTGAAGCTTTCTTT	CASSPGGRPNTEAFF
TRBV4-2	TRBJ2-1	.	.	TGTGCCAGCAGCCAAGAGGGCGGTGGGGGGAACTACAATGAGCAGTTCTTC	CASSQEGGGGNYNEQFF
TRBV6-6	TRBJ1-1	.	.	TGTGCCAGCAGTAAAAGGGGGAATTTTGAAGCTTTCTTT	CASSKRGNFEAFF
TRBV5-8	TRBJ1-2	TRBD1	once	TGTGCCAGCAGCGAAGGACAGGGAGTCCCGGCCAACACCTTC	CASSEGQGVPANTF
TRBV4-1	TRBJ1-1	.	.	TGCGCCAGCAGCCAAGAACGGCTCCCTCGGACTGAAGCTTTCTTT	CASSQERLPRTEAFF
TRBV6-5	TRBJ1-2	.	.	TGTGCCAGCAGTTACGACTCCGGGCCCCACGGTGGCTACACCTTC	CASSYDSGPHGGYTF
TRBV6-5	TRBJ2-1	TRBD2	.	TGTGCCAGCTCCCGCCTAGCGGGGGGGAAGGATGAGCAGTTCTTC	CASSRLAGGKDEQFF
TRBV5-1	TRBJ1-2	TRBD1	.	TGCGCCAGCAGCGCCGGACAGGGTCACGGCTACACCTTC	CASSAGQGHGYTF
TRBV4-1	TRBJ2-2	.	.	TGCGCCAGCAGCTCACAAGAAGGGGGGAGAAGTGCCGGGGAGCTGTTTTTT	CASSSQEGGRSAGELFF
TRBV5-8	TRBJ1-6	.	once	TGTGCCAGCAGCGTACCACAGGTTGGGAGGTCACCCCTCCACTTT	CASSVPQVGRSPLHF
TRBV19	TRBJ1-2	.	.	TGTGCCAGTAGTATGGGGACACTTTACTATGGCTACACCTTC	CASSMGTLYYGYTF
TRBV4-1	TRBJ1-5	.	medium-sized	TGCGCCAGCAGTCAAGATTTTAGGGACGGACAGCCCCAGCATTTT	CASSQDFRDGQPQHF
TRBV30	TRBJ2-6	TRBD1	.	TGTGCCTGGAGTCCACCGGGACAGGGCTCTGGGGCCAACGTCCTGACTTTC	CAWSPPGQGSGANVLTF
TRBV10-2	TRBJ2-7	.	.	TGCGCCAGCAGACACGCGACTAGCTCCTACGAGCAGTACTTC	CASRHATSSYEQYF
TRBV19	TRBJ2-2	.	.	TGTGCCAGTAGTACACCGGGACGGTTCCAGAAGAACACCGGGGAGCTGTTTTTT	CASSTPGRFQKNTGELFF
TRBV7-3	TRBJ2-1	TRBD2	.	TGTGCCAGCAGCCGAAGGGGGGGGACTAGCGGGTACAATGAGCAGTTCTTC	CASSRRGGTSGYNEQFF
TRBV6-1	TRBJ2-5	.	.	TGTGCCAGCACTGCCGACGTGGCTTACCAAGAGACCCAGTACTTC	CASTADVAYQETQYF
TRBV5-1	TRBJ1-1	TRBD1	.	TGCGCCAGCAGCTGGGGGGACAGTCAGTTTGAAGCTTTCTTT	CASSWGDSQFEAFF
TRBV18	TRBJ2-4	.	.	TGTGCCAGCTCACCGGGGTGGGCCAAAAACATTCAGTACTTC	CASSPGWAKNIQYF